Sequencing of this TCR beta chain was carried out in a study of blood T cell repertoires in COVID-19. Background on the study: The cDNA or gDNA used as material had been derived from T cells, B-cell-depleted T cells, or PBMCs.

Data came from immunoSEQ multiplex PCR; TCRdb stores just in-frame clones and leaves some out. Of approximately 140,000 clones in the sample, approximately 90% were seen once. This clone was detected only a few times. Trimming removed 2 bases from V and 4 bases from J, with 14 bases in between. Germline assignment: CDR1 GTSNPN and CDR2 SVGIG (reference sequence). The CDR3 totals 14 residues. This TCR was recovered from a woman aged 60-75 years with active or convalescent COVID-19. The V and J genes are TRBV30 and TRBJ2-5; possible D gene TRBD2, 6 bases. The specimen was peripheral blood. The CDR3: CAWSPGLLRETQYF. CDR3 nucleotides: TGTGCCTGGAGTCCGGGACTTCTCCGAGAGACCCAGTACTTC.